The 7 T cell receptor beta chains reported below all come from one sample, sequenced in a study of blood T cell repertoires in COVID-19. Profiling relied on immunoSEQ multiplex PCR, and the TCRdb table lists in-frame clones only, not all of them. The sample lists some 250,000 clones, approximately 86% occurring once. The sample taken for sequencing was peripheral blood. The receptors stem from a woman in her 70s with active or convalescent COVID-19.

This CDR3 is CSAQVSEQFF. DNA of the CDR3: TGCAGTGCCCAAGTTAGTGAGCAGTTCTTC. V usage is TRBV20-1 and J usage is TRBJ2-1; D not resolved. With 6 bases removed from V and 9 bases from J, the gap between germline ends came to 9 bases. This CDR3 has 10 residues. Germline V lookup: CDR1 DFQATT, CDR2 SNEGSKA (reference sequence).

The DNA for the CDR3 is TGTGCCAGCACCATGGAGCAGTCAGCGAACACCGGGGAGCTGTTTTTT. Amino acids: CASTMEQSANTGELFF. The chain has TRBV13 and TRBJ2-2; D is ambiguous. Germline CDR1 PRHDT, CDR2 FYEKMQ (reference sequence). Trimming took 7 bases from V and 0 from J, leaving 15 bases between them. There are 16 residues in the CDR3.

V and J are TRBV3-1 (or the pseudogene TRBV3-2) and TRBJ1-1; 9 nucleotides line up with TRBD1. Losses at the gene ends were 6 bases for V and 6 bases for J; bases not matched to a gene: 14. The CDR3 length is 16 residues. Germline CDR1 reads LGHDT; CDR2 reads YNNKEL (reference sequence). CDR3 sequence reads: CASSFRTGARVSEAFF. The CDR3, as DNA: TGTGCCAGCAGTTTTCGGACAGGGGCGAGAGTTTCTGAAGCTTTCTTT.

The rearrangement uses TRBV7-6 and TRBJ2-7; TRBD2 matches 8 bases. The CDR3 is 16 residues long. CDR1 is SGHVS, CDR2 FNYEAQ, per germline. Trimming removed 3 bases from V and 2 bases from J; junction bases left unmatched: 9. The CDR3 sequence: CASSLTSGGGTYEQYF. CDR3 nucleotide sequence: TGTGCCAGCAGCTTGACTTCCGGGGGGGGAACCTACGAGCAGTACTTC. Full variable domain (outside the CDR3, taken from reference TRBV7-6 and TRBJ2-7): GAGVSQSPRYKVTKRGQDVALRCDPISGHVSLYWYRQALGQGPEFLTYFNYEAQQDKSGLPNDRFSAERPEGSISTLTIQRTEQRDSAMYRCASSLTSGGGTYEQYFGPGTRLTVT.

CDR3 in DNA: TGCGCCAGCAGCTCCGGGACAGGGCGAACTGAAGCTTTCTTT. It translates to CASSSGTGRTEAFF. The V call is TRBV5-1, the J call TRBJ1-1, with 9 bases lining up with TRBD1. The CDR3 is made up of 14 amino acids. J was trimmed by 5 bases and V by 3 bases; bases with no gene match: 5. Germline V lookup: CDR1 SGHRS, CDR2 YFSETQ.

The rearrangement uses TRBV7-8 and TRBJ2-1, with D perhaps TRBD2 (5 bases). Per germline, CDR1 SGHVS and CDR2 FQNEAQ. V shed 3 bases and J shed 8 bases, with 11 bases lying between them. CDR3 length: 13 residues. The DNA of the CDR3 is TGTGCCAGCAGCTTCCTTGGGCGGGATGAGCAGTTCTTC. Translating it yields CASSFLGRDEQFF.

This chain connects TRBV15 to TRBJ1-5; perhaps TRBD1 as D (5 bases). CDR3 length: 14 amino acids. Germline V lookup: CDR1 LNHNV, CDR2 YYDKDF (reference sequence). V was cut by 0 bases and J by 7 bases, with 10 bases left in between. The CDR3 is CATSRDWRGQPQHF. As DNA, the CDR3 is TGTGCCACCAGCAGAGATTGGAGGGGACAGCCCCAGCATTTT.